This T cell receptor (beta chain) was recovered during a study of T cell clones after liver transplantation. Study summary: In this trial, immunosuppression withdrawal was attempted within 2 years of liver transplant. A pre-transplant mixed lymphocyte reaction with TCRbeta sequencing defined graft-donor-reactive clones followed in post-transplant blood.

CDR1 MNHEY and CDR2 SVGAGI come from the germline V gene. The CDR3 length is 13 residues. V gave up 2 bases and J gave up 8 bases, with 12 bases separating them. The method was immunoSEQ multiplex PCR; TCRdb's version includes in-frame clones alone and lacks a portion of them. The sample records tens of thousands of clones, 70% to 90% being singletons. Sequencing used CD8+ T cells from blood, obtained 12 months after liver transplant. The TCR was taken from a human patient who received a liver transplant. The graft donor may have contributed some T cells. This rearrangement joins TRBV6-5 to TRBJ1-2; D is perhaps TRBD1 (5 bases). For the CDR3, the DNA is TGTGCCAGCAGTTACGGCCAGGGCGGAGGCTACACCTTC. Its translation is CASSYGQGGGYTF.